Sequencing of this T cell receptor (beta chain) was carried out in a study of T cell repertoires in cytomegalovirus infection. About the research overall: Public signatures in TCR beta pointed to CMV infection and matching HLA type.

Via MiXCR, TCRdb re-called the reads, giving one row per CDR3 protein. The data show some 800,000 distinct CDR3 sequences, just under 30% seen once. This clonotype showed up just a few times. What it binds is unknown. V was clipped by 3 bases and J by 2 bases, with 21 bases between them. The CDR3 spans 17 residues. CDR1 is DFQATT, CDR2 SNEGSKA, per germline (reference sequence). Study-level results: CMV-specific TCR beta clonotypes restricted by HLA-C dominated the ex vivo response. Using cumulative public TCR beta family frequency, the authors identified those who carried CMV together with the relevant HLA.

Source: cultured CD8+ T cells from PBMCs, taken from culture after CMV antigen stimulation. The V gene is TRBV20-1, the J gene TRBJ2-3, with a possible D match to TRBD1 (5 bases). The sequence derives from a human donor in good health (CMV status not recorded). Some clones in this sample may be carry-over from other donors' samples. CDR3 DNA: TGCAGTGCTAGTGAACTTCGACAGTCCTCCAACACAGATACGCAGTATTTT. This sequence encodes CSASELRQSSNTDTQYF.